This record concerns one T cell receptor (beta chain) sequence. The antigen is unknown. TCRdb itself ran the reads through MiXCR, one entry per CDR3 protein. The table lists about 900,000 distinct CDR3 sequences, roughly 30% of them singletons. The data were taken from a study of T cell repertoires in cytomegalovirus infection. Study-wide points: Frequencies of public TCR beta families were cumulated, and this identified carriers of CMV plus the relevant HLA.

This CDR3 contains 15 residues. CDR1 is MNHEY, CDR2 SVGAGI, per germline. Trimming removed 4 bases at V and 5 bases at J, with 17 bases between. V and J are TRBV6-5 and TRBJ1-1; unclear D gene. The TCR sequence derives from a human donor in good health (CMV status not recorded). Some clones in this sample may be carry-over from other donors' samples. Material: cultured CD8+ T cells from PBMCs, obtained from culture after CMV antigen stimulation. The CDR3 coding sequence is TGTGCCAGCAGTTTCTCTACGTCCGGAGGGACTGAAGCTTTCTTT. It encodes CASSFSTSGGTEAFF.